This passage covers 30 T cell receptor beta chains from one sample sequenced in a study of T cell repertoires in cytomegalovirus infection. TCRdb used MiXCR to reprocess the reads, holding one entry per CDR3 protein. Of roughly 730,000 distinct CDR3 sequences in the sample, approximately 33% were seen once. Their specific antigens are unknown. Sequencing used cultured PBMCs, obtained from culture after CMV antigen stimulation. Receptors were obtained from a human donor in good health (CMV status not recorded). Some clones in this sample may be carry-over from other donors' samples.

Many counts were recorded for this clonotype. The genes are TRBV7-2 and TRBJ1-4; 9 bases agree with TRBD1. Germline lookup yields CDR1 SGHTA and CDR2 FQGNSA. The CDR3 has 15 residues. V was clipped by 5 bases and J by 7 bases; unmatched bases: 8. The CDR3 here is CASSTDRGKGEKLFF. The CDR3 DNA reads as TGTGCCAGCAGCACCGACAGGGGGAAGGGTGAAAAACTGTTTTTT.

This clonotype was counted only a few times. The chain recombines TRBV12-3 or TRBV12-4 with TRBJ2-3; a possible D gene is TRBD1 (6 bases). CDR3 size: 14 residues. The V gene lost 2 bases and the J gene lost 2 bases, with 8 bases spanning the gap. The CDR3: CASSLTGNTDTQYF. The CDR3 DNA sequence: TGTGCCAGCAGTTTAACAGGGAACACAGATACGCAGTATTTT.

The chain joins TRBV7-2 to TRBJ2-3; either TRBD1 or TRBD2 may supply D (6 bases each). The germline CDR1 and CDR2 sequences are SGHTA and FQGNSA. The CDR3 sequence is 16 residues long. Deletions cut 1 base from V and 6 bases from J, with 17 bases between. This CDR3 is CASSLGASAQGDTQYF. CDR3 sequence (DNA): TGTGCCAGCAGCTTAGGGGCTAGCGCCCAGGGGGATACGCAGTATTTT.

The V and J genes are TRBV6-5 and TRBJ1-1; D remains ambiguous. Trimming cost V 2 bases and J 2 bases, with 15 bases left between them. Germline CDR1 and CDR2: MNHEY and SVGAGI. The CDR3 sequence is 16 residues long. This CDR3 is CASSYSQGKANTEAFF. Written as DNA, the CDR3 is TGTGCCAGCAGTTACAGCCAAGGAAAAGCCAACACTGAAGCTTTCTTT.

The chain has TRBV7-2 and TRBJ2-1; D may be TRBD2 (5 bases). This CDR3 has 13 amino acids. Trimming left V 5 bases short and J 8 bases short, with 13 bases between. Germline V gives CDR1 SGHTA, CDR2 FQGNSA. CDR3 DNA sequence: TGTGCCAGCAGCGGGAGAAGGCTCGATGAGCAGTTCTTC. Translation gives CASSGRRLDEQFF.

A remark on this clonotype: An end of the junction does not agree with germline; a read error may underlie this. The chain recombines TRBV2 with TRBJ1-2, with D perhaps matching TRBD1 (5 bases). This CDR3 is 15 amino acids long. Germline V gives CDR1 SNHLY, CDR2 FYNNEI. The CDR3 sequence is CASREGGQGSYGYTF. The CDR3 DNA sequence: TGTGCCAGCAGGGAAGGTGGGCAGGGATCCTATGGCTACACCTTC.

The chain employs TRBV7-9 and TRBJ1-6; a weak D match, TRBD1 (5 bases). V gave up 5 bases and J gave up 7 bases, with 12 bases separating them. This CDR3 has 14 residues. In germline, CDR1 is SEHNR, CDR2 FQNEAQ (reference sequence). The CDR3 is CASSPGRSNSPLHF. CDR3 nucleotide sequence: TGTGCCAGCAGCCCGGGACGGTCGAATTCACCCCTCCACTTT.

V is TRBV7-4 and J is TRBJ2-1; perhaps TRBD1 as D (6 bases). The CDR3 totals 13 residues. V was shortened by 5 bases and J by 7 bases, with 12 bases between the two germline ends. CDR1 SGHVT and CDR2 SQSDAQ come from the germline V gene. CDR3 nucleotide sequence: TGTGCCAGCAGCCATCCCCAGGGGAATGAGCAGTTCTTC. It yields the protein CASSHPQGNEQFF.

V and J are TRBV20-1 and TRBJ2-7; 8 bases align to TRBD2. The V and J ends lost 1 base and 0 bases, in that order; junction bases with no gene match: 8. Germline CDR1 DFQATT, CDR2 SNEGSKA (reference sequence). CDR3 size: 16 residues. The CDR3 bases are TGCAGTGCTAGAGGGGTGGAAGCGGGAGTCTCCTACGAGCAGTACTTC. It specifies CSARGVEAGVSYEQYF.

The J gene is TRBJ2-1, the V gene TRBV5-4; no clear D. Trimming pared 0 bases from V and 3 bases from J, leaving 10 bases between. Germline V gives CDR1 SGHNT, CDR2 YYREEE (reference sequence). This CDR3 has 15 residues. The DNA of the CDR3 is TGTGCCAGCAGCTTGGAAGCCGACTTCTACAATGAGCAGTTCTTC. It codes for CASSLEADFYNEQFF.

In this sample, this clonotype turned up a few times. V is TRBV20-1 and J is TRBJ2-1, with no clear D. The germline V gene encodes CDR1 DFQATT and CDR2 SNEGSKA (reference sequence). The CDR3 covers 13 residues. Trimming removed 3 bases at V and 3 bases at J, with 9 bases between. CDR3 in amino acids: CSASPGRYNEQFF. CDR3 DNA sequence: TGCAGTGCTAGCCCCGGGCGCTACAATGAGCAGTTCTTC.

This clonotype was seen a few times. V usage is TRBV7-2 and J usage is TRBJ2-7; D is ambiguous. CDR1 and CDR2 (germline): SGHTA, FQGNSA. The CDR3 length is 13 residues. With 5 bases removed from V and 2 bases from J, the gap between germline ends came to 10 bases. The CDR3 region is CASSPANTYEQYF. Here the CDR3 DNA reads TGTGCCAGCAGCCCCGCCAATACCTACGAGCAGTACTTC.

This clonotype was observed many times. The gene calls are TRBV11-3 and TRBJ2-5, with D perhaps assigned TRBD1 or TRBD2 (7 bases each). The V end lost 3 bases, the J end lost 1 base, and 12 bases lay between the germline ends. This CDR3 contains 15 residues. Looked up from germline, CDR1 is SGHNT and CDR2 is YENEEA. The DNA of the CDR3 is TGTGCCAGCAGCTTTGGGGGGGACAGCCAAGAGACCCAGTACTTC. It encodes CASSFGGDSQETQYF.

The chain combines TRBV11-2 with TRBJ2-3; D uncertain. V lost 1 base and J 4 bases, leaving 9 bases between the germline ends. Germline-derived CDR1 and CDR2 are SGHAT and FQNNGV. This CDR3 is 14 amino acids long. The CDR3 spells CASSLVGPPDTQYF. Here the CDR3 DNA reads TGTGCCAGCAGCTTAGTAGGGCCCCCAGATACGCAGTATTTT.

The rearrangement joins TRBV10-3 to TRBJ1-1; possible D gene TRBD1, 5 bases. The ends were cut back, 3 bases at V and 2 bases at J, with 13 bases in the middle. Germline lookup yields CDR1 ENHRY and CDR2 SYGVKD. This CDR3 region has 15 residues. CDR3 nucleotides: TGTGCCATCAGTGATTCTGGGGGACGCAACACTGAAGCTTTCTTT. Translating gives CAISDSGGRNTEAFF.

This clonotype was detected a few times. The chain uses TRBV11-2 and TRBJ2-5; D is undetermined. Germline V gene data show CDR1 as SGHAT and CDR2 as FQNNGV. V lost 0 bases to trimming and J lost 3 bases, with 11 bases between them. This CDR3 spans 15 amino acids. In DNA form, the CDR3 reads TGTGCCAGCAGCTTAGATGCTCCGCAGAAAGAGACCCAGTACTTC. This encodes CASSLDAPQKETQYF.

The chain couples TRBV7-2 to TRBJ2-5, with D possibly being TRBD2 (5 bases). The germline CDR1 and CDR2 sequences are SGHTA and FQGNSA. The CDR3 length is 15 residues. V gave up 6 bases and J gave up 1 base, with 15 bases separating them. Written as DNA, the CDR3 is TGTGCCAGCAGATTTACTGGAGGAACCCAAGAGACCCAGTACTTC. This gives the protein CASRFTGGTQETQYF.

V and J are TRBV7-6 and TRBJ2-3, with D hard to call. The CDR3 loop spans 16 amino acids. Looked up from germline, CDR1 is SGHVS and CDR2 is FNYEAQ. V lost 0 bases and J lost 2, with 12 bases in between. CDR3 in amino acids: CASSLAPFLSTDTQYF. The CDR3 nucleotides read TGTGCCAGCAGCTTAGCGCCGTTCCTCTCCACAGATACGCAGTATTTT.

This clonotype was seen a few times. V usage is TRBV7-2 and J usage is TRBJ1-4; D is undetermined. The CDR3 has 13 residues. Trimming removed 2 bases from V and 7 bases from J, with 8 bases in between. Germline V gene data show CDR1 as SGHTA and CDR2 as FQGNSA. CDR3 loop: CASSLTDGEKLFF. CDR3 bases: TGTGCCAGCAGCTTAACGGATGGTGAAAAACTGTTTTTT.

A few counts support this clonotype. V gene TRBV7-7 combines with J gene TRBJ2-1; TRBD1 agrees at 11 bases. Germline values: CDR1 SSHAT, CDR2 FNYEAQ (reference sequence). The CDR3 contains 15 residues. Germline trimming cut 3 bases from V and 5 bases from J; bases unmatched to any gene: 3. CDR3 in amino acids: CASSFGTGGNNEQFF. DNA of the CDR3: TGTGCCAGCAGCTTCGGGACAGGGGGAAACAATGAGCAGTTCTTC.

This clonotype was seen a handful of times. This chain uses TRBV20-1 with TRBJ1-5, with D perhaps TRBD1 (5 bases). Per the germline V gene, CDR1 is DFQATT and CDR2 is SNEGSKA (reference sequence). The CDR3 length is 14 residues. The V end lost 2 bases, the J end lost 4 bases, and 12 bases lay between the germline ends. The CDR3 here is CSARSDGGNQPQHF. In DNA form, the CDR3 reads TGCAGTGCTAGATCGGACGGGGGAAATCAGCCCCAGCATTTT.

Notes on this clonotype: This may stem from a read error, because a much larger clone lies one nucleotide away. The rearrangement uses TRBV11-2 and TRBJ2-7, with TRBD2 identical over 12 bases. Germline CDR1 and CDR2: SGHAT and FQNNGV. This CDR3 is built from 15 residues. The V gene end was trimmed by 5 bases and the J gene end by 0 bases; junction bases not matched to a gene: 2. CDR3 loop: CASSATSGSSYEQYF. CDR3 coding DNA: TGTGCCAGCAGCGCGACTAGCGGGAGCTCCTACGAGCAGTACTTC.

This chain connects TRBV27 to TRBJ2-1; no definite D call. V lost 5 bases and J lost 0, with 17 bases in between. This CDR3 comprises 17 residues. Germline V gives CDR1 MNHEY, CDR2 SMNVEV (reference sequence). CDR3: CASSIRVPASSYNEQFF. The CDR3 DNA reads TGTGCCAGCAGTATCCGGGTCCCTGCGAGCTCCTACAATGAGCAGTTCTTC.

The genes are TRBV5-1 and TRBJ1-1; the D is unclear. The CDR3 is 14 amino acids. Germline V gene sequence: CDR1 SGHRS, CDR2 YFSETQ. V lost 0 bases and J lost 0, with 6 bases in between. CDR3 amino acids: CASSLEPLNTEAFF. In nucleotides, the CDR3 is TGCGCCAGCAGCTTGGAGCCCCTGAACACTGAAGCTTTCTTT.

V is TRBV2 and J is TRBJ2-1; 7 positions agree with TRBD2. CDR3 length: 15 amino acids. The ends lost 8 bases at V and 4 bases at J; junction bases unmatched: 11. The germline V gene encodes CDR1 SNHLY and CDR2 FYNNEI. The CDR3 coding sequence is TGTGCCAGCCCCTGGGGGAGCGGGGAATACAATGAGCAGTTCTTC. Its protein product is CASPWGSGEYNEQFF.

This clonotype came up a few times. The J gene is TRBJ1-1, the V gene TRBV15, with D uncertain. This CDR3 is 13 amino acids long. The V end lost 1 base, the J end lost 8 bases, and 11 bases lay between the germline ends. Germline V lookup: CDR1 LNHNV, CDR2 YYDKDF (reference sequence). The CDR3 reads CATSRVDSLEAFF. The CDR3 DNA reads TGTGCCACCAGCAGAGTGGATAGCCTAGAAGCTTTCTTT.

V is TRBV7-2 and J is TRBJ2-3; maybe TRBD2 (5 bases). V was pared by 8 bases and J by 6 bases, with 15 bases between. Germline V gene data show CDR1 as SGHTA and CDR2 as FQGNSA. CDR3 size: 13 residues. CDR3 loop: CASGPWETDTQYF. The CDR3 DNA reads TGTGCCAGCGGGCCCTGGGAGACGGATACGCAGTATTTT.

This rearrangement joins TRBV5-6 to TRBJ1-5; tentative D call: TRBD1 (5 bases). The CDR3 is 14 amino acids. Germline V lookup: CDR1 SGHDT, CDR2 YYEEEE. V was trimmed by 2 bases and J by 5 bases, leaving 11 bases between them. CDR3 protein: CASSLWGPDQPQHF. CDR3 DNA: TGTGCCAGCAGCTTATGGGGACCCGATCAGCCCCAGCATTTT.

This clonotype was counted only a few times. J is TRBJ2-7 and V is TRBV6-1, with TRBD1 matching 7 bases. Germline CDR1 is MNHNS and CDR2 is SASEGT. The CDR3 length is 13 residues. The ends lost 5 bases at V and 5 bases at J; junction bases unmatched: 6. The CDR3: CASSKSTGDEQYF. The DNA for the CDR3 is TGTGCCAGCAGTAAATCAACAGGGGACGAGCAGTACTTC.

This clonotype was counted between two and nine times. J is TRBJ2-7 and V is TRBV7-2, with 14 bases fitting TRBD2. Germline CDR1 and CDR2: SGHTA and FQGNSA. J was trimmed by 2 bases and V by 2 bases; bases with no gene match: 11. The CDR3 has 19 amino acids. The CDR3: CASSLRGGTSGSYPYEQYF. The CDR3 region has the DNA TGTGCCAGCAGCTTACGGGGAGGGACTAGCGGGAGTTACCCCTACGAGCAGTACTTC.